A selection of T cell receptor beta chains follows, all from one sample in a study of cytomegalovirus exposure and HLA in healthy donors. Libraries were prepared by immunoSEQ multiplex PCR; TCRdb keeps only in-frame clonotypes and omits some of them. This sample has roughly 100,000 clones; around 75% occur once, and the top ten carry 2.1%. The sample comprised PBMCs. Receptors were obtained from a man aged 25-45 years in good health and CMV-seronegative. Each CDR3 is given with its conserved first and last residue. The order of the fields is V gene, J gene, D gene, clone size, CDR3 protein, CDR3 DNA. A D gene is named only where the DNA matches it firmly. Some rows have no size entry. The others give once, few or many, or a class for an expanded clone.

TRBV6-1	TRBJ2-7	TRBD1	-	CASTTRDSTYEQYF	TGTGCCAGCACCACCAGGGACAGCACCTACGAGCAGTACTTC
TRBV30	TRBJ2-1	-	few	CAWAPDSYNEQFF	TGTGCCTGGGCGCCAGACAGTTACAATGAGCAGTTCTTC
TRBV6-5	TRBJ2-7	-	-	CASSYSGGQYF	TGTGCCAGCAGTTACTCCGGGGGGCAGTACTTC
TRBV28	TRBJ2-4	-	-	CASSSPSRDIQYF	TGTGCCAGCAGTTCCCCCAGTCGGGACATTCAGTACTTC
TRBV6-6	TRBJ1-1	-	-	CASSYQGMNTEAFF	TGTGCCAGCAGTTATCAGGGGATGAACACTGAAGCTTTCTTT
TRBV6-1	TRBJ2-7	-	-	CASTEGSSSEEQYF	TGTGCCAGCACCGAAGGGAGTAGCTCCGAGGAGCAGTACTTC
TRBV7-2	TRBJ1-1	-	-	CASSSTGGATEAFF	TGTGCCAGCAGCTCCACCGGGGGGGCCACTGAAGCTTTCTTT
TRBV6-1	TRBJ2-7	-	-	CASSEFGTGEQYF	TGTGCCAGCAGTGAATTTGGGACTGGGGAGCAGTACTTC
TRBV6-5	TRBJ2-7	TRBD2	once	CASSYSQTSGEQYF	TGTGCCAGCAGTTATAGCCAGACTAGCGGCGAGCAGTACTTC
TRBV5-1	TRBJ2-1	-	-	CASSLARTFGEQFF	TGCGCCAGCAGCTTGGCCCGGACTTTCGGTGAGCAGTTCTTC
TRBV7-8	TRBJ2-6	TRBD2	-	CASSLVSGGAPGANVLTF	TGTGCCAGCAGCTTAGTTAGCGGGGGGGCTCCTGGGGCCAACGTCCTGACTTTC
TRBV6-1	TRBJ1-2	TRBD1	-	CASSVDRGPGYTF	TGTGCCAGCAGCGTCGACAGGGGGCCGGGCTACACCTTC
TRBV21-1	TRBJ2-7	-	-	CASSKLTSGTYEQYF	TGTGCCAGCAGCAAATTGACTAGCGGAACCTACGAGCAGTACTTC
TRBV5-4	TRBJ2-5	TRBD2	-	CASSLIGGETQYF	TGTGCCAGCAGCTTAATCGGGGGGGAGACCCAGTACTTC
TRBV19	TRBJ2-1	TRBD2	once	CASSISGGPSSYNEQFF	TGTGCCAGTAGTATTAGCGGGGGCCCTAGCTCCTACAATGAGCAGTTCTTC
TRBV2	TRBJ2-5	-	few	CASSAEETQYF	TGTGCCAGTAGCGCAGAAGAGACCCAGTACTTC
TRBV28	TRBJ2-7	-	-	CASGRLLATAAYEQYF	TGTGCCAGCGGCAGACTTCTAGCGACCGCCGCCTACGAGCAGTACTTC
TRBV5-6	TRBJ1-3	-	-	CASSLGFESGNTIYF	TGTGCCAGCAGCTTGGGATTCGAGTCCGGAAACACCATATATTTT
TRBV10-3	TRBJ1-3	-	once	CAIRPNTDSGNTIYF	TGTGCCATCAGGCCGAATACAGACTCTGGAAACACCATATATTTT
TRBV11-2	TRBJ2-7	TRBD2	-	CASSLSSGSYEQYF	TGTGCCAGCAGCCTCTCTAGCGGGAGCTACGAGCAGTACTTC
TRBV5-1	TRBJ2-7	TRBD2	-	CASSETSGAYEQYF	TGCGCCAGCAGCGAGACTAGCGGGGCCTACGAGCAGTACTTC
TRBV4-2	TRBJ2-3	TRBD1	-	CASSQGQGADTDTQYF	TGTGCCAGCAGCCAGGGACAGGGGGCAGACACAGATACGCAGTATTTT
TRBV6-5	TRBJ1-1	-	-	CASSSLFRGTEAFF	TGTGCCAGCAGCTCCCTTTTCAGGGGCACTGAAGCTTTCTTT
TRBV5-4	TRBJ1-6	TRBD1	-	CASSLGGQGNSPLHF	TGTGCCAGCAGTCTTGGGGGACAGGGGAATTCACCCCTCCACTTT
TRBV7-2	TRBJ2-7	-	-	CASSHDSVKIYEQYF	TGTGCCAGCAGTCACGACAGTGTCAAGATCTACGAGCAGTACTTC
TRBV12-2	TRBJ2-5	-	-	CASRLALRQRVGARETQYF	TGTGCAAGTCGCTTAGCGCTGAGACAAAGGGTGGGGGCGAGAGAGACCCAGTACTTC
TRBV30	TRBJ1-3	-	-	CAWEAGGNTIYF	TGTGCCTGGGAGGCGGGCGGAAACACCATATATTTT
TRBV7-6	TRBJ2-5	-	-	CASSLGVGGWETQYF	TGTGCCAGCAGCTTAGGGGTAGGAGGTTGGGAGACCCAGTACTTC
TRBV5-1	TRBJ2-7	TRBD1	-	CASSPTTGADYEQYF	TGCGCCAGCAGCCCTACTACAGGGGCTGACTACGAGCAGTACTTC
TRBV4-2	TRBJ2-2	-	once	CASSQDRPSEVAGELFF	TGTGCCAGCAGCCAAGATCGTCCTAGCGAGGTGGCCGGGGAGCTGTTTTTT
TRBV5-4	TRBJ1-3	-	-	CASSLDREGGGNTIYF	TGTGCCAGCAGCTTGGACAGGGAGGGAGGTGGAAACACCATATATTTT
TRBV7-2	TRBJ2-3	TRBD1	once	CASSLVAGTGADTQYF	TGTGCCAGCAGCTTAGTGGCGGGGACAGGGGCAGATACGCAGTATTTT
TRBV28	TRBJ2-3	-	-	CASSLRGKRTDTQYF	TGTGCCAGCAGTTTAAGGGGGAAACGCACAGATACGCAGTATTTT
TRBV19	TRBJ2-5	TRBD1	-	CASSMGTGRETQYF	TGTGCCAGTAGTATGGGGACAGGGAGGGAGACCCAGTACTTC
TRBV28	TRBJ2-5	TRBD2	few	CASRPEVAGVEETQYF	TGTGCCAGCAGACCCGAAGTAGCGGGGGTGGAAGAGACCCAGTACTTC
TRBV5-1	TRBJ2-7	-	-	CASSLAGTDEQYF	TGCGCCAGCAGCTTGGCGGGAACGGACGAGCAGTACTTC
TRBV6-1	TRBJ2-7	TRBD2	-	CASRRTSFGDEQYF	TGTGCCAGCAGGCGGACTAGTTTTGGAGACGAGCAGTACTTC
TRBV5-1	TRBJ2-1	TRBD2	-	CASGTLSGGYNEQFF	TGCGCCAGCGGAACCCTAAGCGGGGGGTACAATGAGCAGTTCTTC
TRBV7-2	TRBJ2-5	TRBD2	few	CASSSPRRGGETQYF	TGTGCCAGCAGCTCCCCCAGACGGGGGGGGGAGACCCAGTACTTC
TRBV2	TRBJ1-2	-	-	CASSEAWTANYGYTF	TGTGCCAGCAGTGAAGCATGGACAGCTAACTATGGCTACACCTTC
TRBV10-3	TRBJ2-3	TRBD1	-	CAISAGGGQGTDTQYF	TGTGCCATCAGTGCGGGCGGGGGACAGGGAACAGATACGCAGTATTTT
TRBV6-6	TRBJ2-7	-	few	CASTHRREGGEQYF	TGTGCCAGCACCCACCGCAGGGAAGGGGGCGAGCAGTACTTC
TRBV28	TRBJ2-5	TRBD1	-	CASSQTGSRETQYF	TGTGCCAGCAGCCAGACAGGGAGTCGGGAGACCCAGTACTTC
TRBV4-1	TRBJ2-5	TRBD2	-	CASSQGPLAGGQETQYF	TGCGCCAGCAGCCAAGGTCCCCTAGCGGGGGGGCAAGAGACCCAGTACTTC
TRBV5-1	TRBJ2-5	-	few	CASRAQETQYF	TGCGCCAGCAGGGCTCAAGAGACCCAGTACTTC
TRBV2	TRBJ2-7	-	-	CASRSTYYEQYF	TGTGCCAGCCGTAGCACCTACTACGAGCAGTACTTC
TRBV6-5	TRBJ1-2	-	-	CASSEGANYGYTF	TGTGCCAGCAGTGAGGGGGCTAACTATGGCTACACCTTC
TRBV4-1	TRBJ2-1	-	-	CASSPTSGGGKPYNEQFF	TGCGCCAGCAGCCCTACCTCGGGGGGCGGCAAACCTTACAATGAGCAGTTCTTC
TRBV20-1	TRBJ2-5	-	-	CSARELETQYF	TGCAGTGCTCGGGAGCTAGAGACCCAGTACTTC
TRBV7-2	TRBJ1-1	TRBD1	many	CASSVSGQETKAFF	TGTGCCAGCAGCGTATCGGGACAGGAAACCAAAGCTTTCTTT
TRBV4-1	TRBJ2-7	TRBD2	-	CASSPLYAGEGAYEQYF	TGCGCCAGCAGCCCCCTGTACGCGGGAGAAGGGGCCTACGAGCAGTACTTC
TRBV27	TRBJ1-1	-	-	CASTPQAEGYTEAFF	TGTGCCAGCACCCCCCAAGCGGAAGGTTACACTGAAGCTTTCTTT
TRBV19	TRBJ1-6	TRBD1	-	CASSGPQGADSPLHF	TGTGCCAGTAGCGGCCCCCAGGGGGCGGATTCACCCCTCCACTTT